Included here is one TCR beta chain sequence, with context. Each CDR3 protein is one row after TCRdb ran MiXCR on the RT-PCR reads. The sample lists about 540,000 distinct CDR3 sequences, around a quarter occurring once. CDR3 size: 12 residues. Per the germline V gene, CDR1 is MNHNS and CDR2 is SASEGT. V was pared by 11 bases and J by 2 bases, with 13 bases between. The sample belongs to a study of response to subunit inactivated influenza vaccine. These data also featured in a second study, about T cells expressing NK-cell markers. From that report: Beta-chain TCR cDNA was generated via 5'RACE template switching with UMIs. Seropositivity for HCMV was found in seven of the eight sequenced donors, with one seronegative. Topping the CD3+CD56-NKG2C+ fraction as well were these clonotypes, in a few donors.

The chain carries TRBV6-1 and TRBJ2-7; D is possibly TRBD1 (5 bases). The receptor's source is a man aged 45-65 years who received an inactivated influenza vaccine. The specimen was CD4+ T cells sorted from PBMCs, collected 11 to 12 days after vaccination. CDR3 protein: CAGKGQAYEQYF. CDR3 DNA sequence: TGTGCCGGCAAAGGACAAGCCTACGAGCAGTACTTC.